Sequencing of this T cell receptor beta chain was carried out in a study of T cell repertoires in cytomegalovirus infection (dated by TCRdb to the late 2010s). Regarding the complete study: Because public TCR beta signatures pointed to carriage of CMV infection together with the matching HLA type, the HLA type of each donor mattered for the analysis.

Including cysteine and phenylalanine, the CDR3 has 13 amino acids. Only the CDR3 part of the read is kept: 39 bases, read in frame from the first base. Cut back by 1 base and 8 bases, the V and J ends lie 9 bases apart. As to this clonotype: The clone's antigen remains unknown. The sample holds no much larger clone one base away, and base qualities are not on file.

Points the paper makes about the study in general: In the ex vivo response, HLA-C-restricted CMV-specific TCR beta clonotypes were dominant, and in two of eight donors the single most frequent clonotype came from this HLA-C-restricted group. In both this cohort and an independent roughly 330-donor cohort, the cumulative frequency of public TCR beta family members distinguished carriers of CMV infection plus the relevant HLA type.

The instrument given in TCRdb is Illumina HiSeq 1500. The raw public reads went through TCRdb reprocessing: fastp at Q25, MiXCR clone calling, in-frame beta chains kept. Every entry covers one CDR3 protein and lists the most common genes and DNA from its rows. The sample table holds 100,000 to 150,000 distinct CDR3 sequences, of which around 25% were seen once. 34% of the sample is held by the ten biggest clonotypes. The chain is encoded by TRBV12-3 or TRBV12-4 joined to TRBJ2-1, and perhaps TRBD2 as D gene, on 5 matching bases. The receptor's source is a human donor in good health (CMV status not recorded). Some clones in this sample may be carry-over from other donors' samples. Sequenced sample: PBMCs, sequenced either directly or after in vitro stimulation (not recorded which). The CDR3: CASSLGGPDEQFF. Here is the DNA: TGTGCCAGCAGTTTAGGAGGGCCGGATGAGCAGTTCTTC.